The next 29 T cell receptor beta chains were all read from a single sample in a study of CXCR3-negative and CXCR3-positive naive CD8 T cells. These receptors have no known antigen. Researchers prepared the TRB cDNA libraries using 5' RACE with UMI labels. TCRdb re-called the 5' RACE reads; one entry per CDR3 protein, DNA not given. In all, the sample yields about 120,000 distinct CDR3 sequences. The study, taken as a whole, reports: Higher TRB CDR3 hydrophobicity marked CXCR3-positive naive cells relative to CXCR3-negative naive cells.

The sample was naive CXCR3+ CD8+ T cells from blood. Stated subset: CD45RO-CCR7+CD27+CD95- naive CD8+ T cells expressing CXCR3 (TNR3+). The source of these receptors is a human donor in good health. Some clones in this sample may be carry-over from other donors' samples.

The chain joins TRBV7-8 to TRBJ2-2. This CDR3 region has 14 residues. The germline V gene encodes CDR1 SGHVS and CDR2 FQNEAQ. The CDR3 region is CASSLAWKTVELFF.

The chain is built from TRBV12-3 or TRBV12-4 and TRBJ2-3; TCRdb outputs TRBD2, but without DNA this stays unchecked. This CDR3 is 17 amino acids long. The CDR3 region is CASMSVPGGPDDNTQYF.

The rearrangement links TRBV7-9 to TRBJ2-5; lacking DNA, the TRBD2 call made by TCRdb goes unchecked. Germline CDR1 is SEHNR and CDR2 is FQNEAQ (reference sequence). This CDR3 has 14 amino acids. The CDR3 spells CASSRSGGGETQYF. The full variable domain, its missing parts supplied by reference TRBV7-9 and TRBJ2-5, is DTGVSQNPRHKITKRGQNVTFRCDPISEHNRLYWYRQTLGQGPEFLTYFQNEAQLEKSRLLSDRFSAERPKGSFSTLEIQRTEQGDSAMYLCASSRSGGGETQYFGPGTRLLVL.

The rearrangement uses TRBV28 and TRBJ2-1. Germline CDR1 and CDR2: MDHEN and SYDVKM. The CDR3 is made up of 16 amino acids. CDR3 in amino acids: CASSSILAMPDNEQFF.

The chain has TRBV2 and TRBJ2-1. CDR1 is SNHLY, CDR2 FYNNEI, per germline. The CDR3 length is 16 residues. CDR3 in amino acids: CASSETRKGSYNEQFF.

The chain has TRBV29-1 and TRBJ2-1. CDR3 length equals 11 residues. CDR1 and CDR2 (germline): SQVTM, ANQGSEA. CDR3: CSVGGGNEQFF.

The V gene is TRBV7-3, the J gene TRBJ1-1; absent DNA, TCRdb's TRBD1 call cannot be checked. Germline V gene data show CDR1 as SGHTA and CDR2 as FQGTGA. The CDR3 totals 14 residues. This CDR3 is CASSEDSSPTEAFF.

CDR3: CASSQNAGRVPKNIQYF. The V call is TRBV6-2 or TRBV6-3, the J call TRBJ2-4; the TCRdb D gene call, TRBD1, has no DNA to confirm it. This CDR3 has 17 residues. Germline V gene sequence: CDR1 MNHEY, CDR2 SVGEGT.

V is TRBV20-1 and J is TRBJ2-1. Germline CDR1 is DFQATT and CDR2 is SNEGSKA (reference sequence). This CDR3 has 13 residues. The CDR3 region is CSATASTSNEQFF.

The chain links TRBV4-2 to TRBJ1-6; the TCRdb D gene call, TRBD1, has no DNA to confirm it. Germline V gives CDR1 LGHNA, CDR2 YNFKEQ. This CDR3 contains 17 residues. The CDR3 protein is CASSQVLTGESPSPLHF.

This chain joins TRBV19 and TRBJ2-7; TCRdb indicates TRBD1, and absent DNA this call remains unverified. The CDR3 totals 11 residues. Per the germline V gene, CDR1 is LNHDA and CDR2 is SQIVND (reference sequence). This chain's CDR3 is CASKGVGEQYF.

The rearrangement uses TRBV19 and TRBJ1-1; TCRdb gives TRBD1 as the D gene, but with no DNA this cannot be confirmed. Per the germline V gene, CDR1 is LNHDA and CDR2 is SQIVND (reference sequence). The CDR3 has 15 amino acids. CDR3 region: CASSGDRAGGTEAFF.

The genes are TRBV9 and TRBJ1-3. The CDR3 runs 12 residues. Per germline, CDR1 SGDLS and CDR2 YYNGEE. The CDR3 sequence: CASSPHGNTIYF.

The chain has TRBV2 and TRBJ2-1; with no DNA, the TCRdb D assignment of TRBD2 cannot be verified. The germline CDR1 and CDR2 sequences are SNHLY and FYNNEI. The CDR3 consists of 13 residues. The CDR3 loop reads CASNEVGPDEQFF.

The chain uses TRBV7-3 and TRBJ2-1; as DNA is missing, the TRBD2 call by TCRdb cannot be tested. In germline, CDR1 is SGHTA, CDR2 FQGTGA. There are 17 residues in the CDR3. The CDR3 region is CASSLTLGGALYNEQFF.

The chain recombines TRBV20-1 with TRBJ2-1; absent DNA, TCRdb's TRBD1 call cannot be checked. Germline V CDR1 and CDR2: DFQATT, SNEGSKA (reference sequence). This CDR3 spans 14 amino acids. CDR3 sequence: CSARDELRGNEQFF.

V is TRBV7-9 and J is TRBJ2-1; absent DNA, TCRdb's TRBD2 call cannot be checked. The length of the CDR3 is 16 residues. Germline lookup yields CDR1 SEHNR and CDR2 FQNEAQ (reference sequence). CDR3 sequence reads: CASSLALTSSHNEQFF.

The chain employs TRBV25-1 and TRBJ2-1; the D call from TCRdb, TRBD2, cannot be confirmed without DNA. Germline V gene data show CDR1 as MGHDK and CDR2 as SYGVNS. The CDR3 has 20 amino acids. The CDR3 spells CASSARLAGRIGLSYNEQFF.

The chain employs TRBV5-1 and TRBJ2-3. The CDR3 totals 15 residues. The V gene's germline CDR1 is SGHRS and CDR2 YFSETQ. The chain's CDR3 is CASSLLGRAEDTQYF.

The V gene is TRBV4-3, the J gene TRBJ1-1. The germline CDR1 and CDR2 sequences are LGHNA and YSLEER. The CDR3 has 12 amino acids. CDR3 region: CASSQAGTEAFF.

The chain recombines TRBV7-9 with TRBJ2-1; the D call from TCRdb, TRBD2, cannot be confirmed without DNA. This CDR3 is built from 12 residues. CDR1 and CDR2 (germline): SEHNR, FQNEAQ (reference sequence). The CDR3 reads CASSPVVNEQFF.

This chain connects TRBV9 to TRBJ2-7. CDR1 is SGDLS, CDR2 YYNGEE, per germline. CDR3 length: 12 residues. This CDR3 reads CASSVGSSGQYF.

The rearrangement joins TRBV7-2 to TRBJ2-1; TCRdb's assignment of TRBD2 cannot be checked, as there is no DNA. The CDR3 has 15 amino acids. The germline gives CDR1 SGHTA, CDR2 FQGNSA. The CDR3 region is CASSFLAGGNSEQFF. Variable domain in full (rest from reference TRBV7-2 and TRBJ2-1): GAGVSQSPSNKVTEKGKDVELRCDPISGHTALYWYRQSLGQGLEFLIYFQGNSAPDKSGLPSDRFSAERTGGSVSTLTIQRTQQEDSAVYLCASSFLAGGNSEQFFGPGTRLTVL.

The chain links TRBV4-1 to TRBJ1-4. CDR1 is MGHRA and CDR2 is YSYEKL in the germline V gene. The CDR3 contains 13 residues. CDR3 sequence: CASSLSVPEKLFF.

The rearrangement links TRBV29-1 to TRBJ2-1; TCRdb calls TRBD1, which cannot be checked without DNA. From germline, CDR1 is SQVTM and CDR2 ANQGSEA. CDR3 length equals 12 residues. The CDR3 sequence is CSPMGGFGEQFF.

The chain has TRBV29-1 and TRBJ2-1; TCRdb reports TRBD1, a call that lacks DNA to check it against. Per the germline V gene, CDR1 is SQVTM and CDR2 is ANQGSEA. This CDR3 has 13 residues. This chain's CDR3 is CSAGLGSYNEQFF.

The V gene is TRBV7-9, the J gene TRBJ2-7; the D gene TCRdb calls, TRBD1, cannot be checked with no DNA. The CDR3 totals 15 residues. Germline CDR1 reads SEHNR; CDR2 reads FQNEAQ (reference sequence). The CDR3 spells CASSSRDTVSYEQYF.

This chain joins TRBV28 and TRBJ2-5; TCRdb's D call, TRBD1, is unchecked because there is no DNA. CDR3 length equals 17 residues. Germline V gene sequence: CDR1 MDHEN, CDR2 SYDVKM. The CDR3 reads CASSPPPARDQDRTQYF.

The CDR3 loop reads CASSRELRGSYNEQFF. The V call is TRBV7-9, the J call TRBJ2-1. The CDR3 runs to 16 residues. Germline V gene sequence: CDR1 SEHNR, CDR2 FQNEAQ (reference sequence).